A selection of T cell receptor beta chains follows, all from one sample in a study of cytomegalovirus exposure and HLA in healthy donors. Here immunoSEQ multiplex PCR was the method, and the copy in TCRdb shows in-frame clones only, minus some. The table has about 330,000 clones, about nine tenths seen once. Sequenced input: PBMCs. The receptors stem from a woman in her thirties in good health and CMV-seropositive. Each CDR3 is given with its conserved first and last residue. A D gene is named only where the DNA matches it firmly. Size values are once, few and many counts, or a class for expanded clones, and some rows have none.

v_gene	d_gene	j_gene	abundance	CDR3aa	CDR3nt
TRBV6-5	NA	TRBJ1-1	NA	CASTKGMNTEAFF	TGTGCCAGCACAAAAGGGATGAACACTGAAGCTTTCTTT
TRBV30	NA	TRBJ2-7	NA	CACPKKGAASYEQYF	TGTGCCTGCCCCAAAAAAGGGGCCGCCAGCTACGAGCAGTACTTC
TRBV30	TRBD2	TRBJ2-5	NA	CARQRLASAETQYF	TGTGCCCGGCAGAGACTAGCGTCCGCCGAGACCCAGTACTTC
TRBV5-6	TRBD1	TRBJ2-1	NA	CASSGTGVAFSYNEQFF	TGTGCCAGCAGCGGGACAGGGGTCGCATTCTCCTACAATGAGCAGTTCTTC
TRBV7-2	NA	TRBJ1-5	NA	CASSLEPQGNQPQHF	TGTGCCAGCAGCTTGGAACCCCAGGGGAATCAGCCCCAGCATTTT
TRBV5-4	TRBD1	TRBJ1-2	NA	CASSGGQGGGGYGYTF	TGTGCCAGCAGCGGGGGACAGGGAGGAGGAGGCTATGGCTACACCTTC
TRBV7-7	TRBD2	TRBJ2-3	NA	CASSLGLAGVDTQYF	TGTGCCAGCAGCTTAGGACTAGCGGGGGTAGATACGCAGTATTTT
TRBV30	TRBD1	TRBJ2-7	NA	CAWSWDSRSYEQYF	TGTGCCTGGAGTTGGGACAGCCGCTCCTACGAGCAGTACTTC
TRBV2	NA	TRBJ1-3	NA	CASSDYFSGNTIYF	TGTGCCAGCAGTGATTACTTCTCTGGAAACACCATATATTTT
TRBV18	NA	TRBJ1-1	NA	CASSPPTGMNTEAFF	TGTGCCAGCTCACCACCGACAGGCATGAACACTGAAGCTTTCTTT
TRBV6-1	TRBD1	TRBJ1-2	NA	CASSEAGTGGYGYTF	TGTGCCAGCAGTGAAGCCGGGACAGGGGGCTATGGCTACACCTTC
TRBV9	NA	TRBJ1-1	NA	CASSVAHSGRFEAFF	TGTGCCAGCAGCGTAGCGCATTCGGGACGTTTTGAAGCTTTCTTT
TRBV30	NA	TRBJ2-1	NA	CAWSVVLARNEQFF	TGTGCCTGGAGTGTAGTCCTAGCCCGCAATGAGCAGTTCTTC
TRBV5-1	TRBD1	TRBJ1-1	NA	CASSFTGGGSEAFF	TGCGCCAGCAGCTTCACAGGGGGCGGATCTGAAGCTTTCTTT
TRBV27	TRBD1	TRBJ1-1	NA	CASTTGTANTEAFF	TGTGCCAGCACCACCGGGACAGCGAACACTGAAGCTTTCTTT
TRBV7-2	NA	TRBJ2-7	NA	CASSLDSLAYEQYF	TGTGCCAGCAGCTTAGATTCTTTGGCGTACGAGCAGTACTTC
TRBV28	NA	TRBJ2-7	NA	CASSLSLSAGSYEQYF	TGTGCCAGCAGTTTATCCTTGTCGGCAGGATCCTACGAGCAGTACTTC
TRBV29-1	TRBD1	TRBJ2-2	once	CSVERQGDTGELFF	TGCAGCGTAGAACGTCAGGGGGACACCGGGGAGCTGTTTTTT
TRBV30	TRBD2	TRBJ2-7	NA	CAWTPGLGAYEQYF	TGTGCCTGGACTCCAGGACTAGGGGCTTACGAGCAGTACTTC
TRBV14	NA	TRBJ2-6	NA	CASSQGGYSGANVLTF	TGTGCCAGCAGCCAAGGCGGATACTCTGGGGCCAACGTCCTGACTTTC
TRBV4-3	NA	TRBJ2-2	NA	CASSPGGPGGGELFF	TGCGCCAGCAGCCCTGGGGGCCCTGGGGGCGGGGAGCTGTTTTTT
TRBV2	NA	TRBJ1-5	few	CATAQSQGTGQPQHF	TGTGCCACAGCCCAATCACAGGGAACGGGTCAGCCCCAGCATTTT
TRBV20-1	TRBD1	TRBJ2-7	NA	CSARGDSGQYF	TGCAGTGCTAGAGGGGACAGCGGGCAGTACTTC
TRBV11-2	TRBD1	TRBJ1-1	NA	CASSLELFPGQGGKLAFF	TGTGCCAGCAGCTTAGAGCTGTTCCCGGGACAGGGTGGGAAACTGGCTTTCTTT
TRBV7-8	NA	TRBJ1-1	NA	CASSLGEYSTEAFF	TGTGCCAGCAGCTTAGGGGAGTACTCCACTGAAGCTTTCTTT
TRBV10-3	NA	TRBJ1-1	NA	CAISEGTEAFF	TGTGCCATCAGTGAGGGGACTGAAGCTTTCTTT
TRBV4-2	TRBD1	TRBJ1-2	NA	CASSQDGPGQIYGYTF	TGTGCCAGCAGCCAAGATGGACCGGGACAGATCTATGGCTACACCTTC
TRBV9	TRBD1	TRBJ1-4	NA	CASSVDPPGGVNEKLFF	TGTGCCAGCAGCGTAGATCCCCCAGGGGGTGTTAATGAAAAACTGTTTTTT